This T cell receptor beta chain was found in a study of CD8+CD57+ T cells in acquired aplastic anemia (dated by TCRdb to the late 2010s). Background for the entire study: On average, sorted CD4+ and CD8+ cells yielded around 3.5 ug of extracted DNA, with a range of roughly 0.18 to 30 ug. Healthy donor samples averaged roughly 9.8 million reads for CD4+ and 11 million to 14 million for CD8+ cells.

Note on this clonotype: The clone's antigen remains unknown. Base qualities were left out, and no much larger clone turns up one base away.

Profiling of TCR beta VDJ combinations and CDR3 sequences used genomic DNA as the template. An Illumina HiSeq 2000 was the platform used for TCR repertoire sequencing. The paper's processing steps were these. Repertoire assessment relied on Simpson's diversity index, CDR3 size and DJ length profiles, and TRBV/TRBJ rearrangement plots. The most abundant DNA sequence in the deep sequencing data was taken as the immunodominant clone. CDR3 amino acid sequences were checked for sharing across subjects and were also compared against the VDJdb database and published repertoires. TCRdb reworked the public reads: Q25 trimming with fastp, MiXCR clone assembly, productive beta chains retained. CDR3 protein duplicates are merged, each entry listing the most common genes and DNA. These V and J calls originate from TCRdb's pipeline instead of the authors' own analysis. The sample table lists about 70,000 distinct CDR3 sequences, roughly half of them with a count of one. Approximately 8.3% of the sample goes to the ten largest clones.

Overall study outcomes, separate from this receptor: Although under 35 CD8+ CDR3 sequences were shared by patients and controls, these sequences appeared highly expressed in patients and within the immunodominant clones of patients. Patients and healthy controls showed no significant difference in CD8+ Simpson's diversity (P=0.060).

The study deep-sequenced TCR repertoires of sorted CD4+ and CD8+ blood T cells from severe aplastic anemia patients and healthy subjects. Ficoll-Paque density gradient centrifugation was used to isolate peripheral blood mononuclear cells. Before DNA extraction, CD4+ and CD8+ T cells were sorted by FACS or by magnetic beads. The receptor's source is a human donor in good health, serving as a control. Sequenced input: sorted CD4+, CD8+, or CD8+CD57+ T cells (not recorded which) from PBMCs.

The sequenced DNA: TGCAGTGCTAGAGATCCAGGGAAAGGGTACGAGCAGTACTTC. The encoded protein is CSARDPGKGYEQYF. This sequence uses TRBV20-1 and TRBJ2-7; TRBD1 might be the D gene, on 5 matching bases. The CDR3 covers 14 residues, taking in both the cysteine and the phenylalanine. Just the 42-base CDR3 DNA is kept, in frame starting at base 1. Per the germline V gene (reference sequence), DFQATT is the CDR1 and SNEGSKA is the CDR2. The germline ends are 13 bases apart after V is trimmed by 0 bases and J by 4 bases.